The clone carrying this T cell receptor beta chain was seen a handful of times. Its antigen is undetermined. V dropped 2 bases and J dropped 7 bases, with 12 bases sitting between them. CDR3 size: 15 residues. TCRdb ran MiXCR on the RT-PCR reads and lists one entry per CDR3 protein. The data contain 590,000 or so distinct CDR3 sequences, 12% to 15% of them singletons. These data are taken from a study of response to subunit inactivated influenza vaccine. General study findings and limits: The authors put forward the suggestion that each seasonal influenza vaccination may bring in only a limited number of new T cells.

Sequencing used PBMCs from blood, obtained around 14 days before vaccination. The TCR was taken from a man in his fifties who received an inactivated influenza vaccine. The chain recombines TRBV12-3 or TRBV12-4 with TRBJ1-6; D is perhaps TRBD1 (5 bases). The CDR3 nucleotides are TGTGCCAGCAGTTTAAGGCAGGGAGCCAATTCACCCCTCCACTTT. It translates to CASSLRQGANSPLHF.